The 24 T cell receptor beta chains reported below all come from one sample, sequenced in a study of T cell responses to AZD1222 COVID-19 vaccine (dated by TCRdb to the early 2020s). Receptor libraries were prepared by the immunoSEQ multiplex PCR assay. The table was pulled from immuneACCESS by TCRdb, which kept in-frame rearrangements only. Such tables lose some clones; where checked, under half of the loss comes from unresolved V genes, and the rest has no known cause. The sample records 150,000 to 200,000 clones, 80% to 90% of which are singletons. The top ten constitute around a tenth of the sample. Sample time point, as interpreted from the label and publication: about 28 days (+/-7) after the second vaccine dose. This sample comprised peripheral blood, obtained 28 days after the second AZD1222 dose. These receptors originate from an adult who received the AZD1222 COVID-19 vaccine.

The chain couples TRBV29-1 to TRBJ2-3; 7 bases map to TRBD1. V trimming: 7 bases; J trimming: 2 bases; junction bases outside the gene matches: 6. The CDR3 spans 13 residues. CDR1 and CDR2 (germline): SQVTM, ANQGSEA. The CDR3 region is CSAVGQNTDTQYF. The CDR3 nucleotides are TGCAGCGCGGTGGGACAGAACACAGATACGCAGTATTTT.

The chain employs TRBV27 and TRBJ1-2; D is perhaps TRBD1 (6 bases). Germline-derived CDR1 and CDR2 are MNHEY and SMNVEV (reference sequence). The CDR3 totals 15 residues. Trimming stripped 4 bases from V and 8 bases from J, with 20 bases between. The CDR3 DNA is TGTGCCAGCAGTTCTCCTTACAACAGGGAGCGAGGCTACACCTTC. Translating gives CASSSPYNRERGYTF.

This clone occurred once. The chain couples TRBV3-1 (or the pseudogene TRBV3-2) to TRBJ2-3; the match to TRBD2 covers 10 bases. The germline CDR1 and CDR2 sequences are LGHDT and YNNKEL (reference sequence). With V trimmed by 5 bases and J by 0 bases, 8 bases remained unmatched. The CDR3 sequence is 17 residues long. The CDR3 DNA reads as TGTGCCAGCAGCTCTGCTAGCGGGGGCCTTAGCACAGATACGCAGTATTTT. Protein sequence: CASSSASGGLSTDTQYF.

The rearrangement joins TRBV21-1 to TRBJ2-7; no check of the table's D call, TRBD1, against the DNA was made. TRBV21-1 has pseudogene status. The CDR3 totals 17 residues. CDR3 loop: CASSTRDSLNRAYEQYF. DNA of the CDR3: TGTGCCAGCAGCACCCGGGACAGCCTTAACCGGGCCTACGAGCAGTACTTC.

This sequence joins TRBV4-2 and TRBJ1-1; no clear D gene. Germline assignment: CDR1 LGHNA and CDR2 YNFKEQ. The CDR3 covers 17 residues. The germline V and J ends were trimmed by 0 bases and 5 bases, with 19 bases remaining between them. The CDR3 region has the DNA TGTGCCAGCAGCCAAGATATTGTCGTTGGCAGTAGAACTGAAGCTTTCTTT. It encodes CASSQDIVVGSRTEAFF.

This chain uses TRBV29-1 with TRBJ2-5, with 11 bases fitting TRBD2. The trim removed 6 bases at V and 4 bases at J, leaving 4 bases unmatched. Germline V CDR1 and CDR2: SQVTM, ANQGSEA. The CDR3 totals 13 residues. The CDR3, as DNA: TGCAGCGTCCAGACTAGCGGGGCAGAGACCCAGTACTTC. Protein: CSVQTSGAETQYF.

The chain carries TRBV4-1 and TRBJ1-2; the D is unclear. The germline V gene encodes CDR1 MGHRA and CDR2 YSYEKL. With 0 bases removed from V and 3 bases from J, the gap between germline ends came to 17 bases. The CDR3 is made up of 17 amino acids. CDR3 nucleotide sequence: TGCGCCAGCAGCCAAGATATCGGGAGGGCCAAGTACTATGGCTACACCTTC. Translating it yields CASSQDIGRAKYYGYTF.

The V gene is TRBV5-6, the J gene TRBJ1-4; TRBD1 agrees at 8 bases. Germline V gives CDR1 SGHDT, CDR2 YYEEEE. The CDR3 is 15 amino acids. J gave up 8 bases and V 4 bases, and 10 bases lay outside the gene matches. As DNA, the CDR3 is TGTGCCAGCAGCCTAGACAGGGGACGGGTAGAAAAACTGTTTTTT. It yields the protein CASSLDRGRVEKLFF.

The CDR3 is CASSEWGRPEGYTF. The CDR3 nucleotides read TGTGCCAGCAGTGAATGGGGACGTCCGGAGGGCTACACCTTC. The rearrangement uses TRBV25-1 and TRBJ1-2; weak D call: TRBD1 (5 bases). This CDR3 has 14 amino acids. Trimming cost V 1 base and J 8 bases, with 14 bases left between them. Germline CDR1 MGHDK, CDR2 SYGVNS.

The V call is TRBV9, the J call TRBJ2-3; a weak D match, TRBD1 (5 bases). Trimming removed 4 bases at V and 1 base at J, with 16 bases between. CDR3 length: 16 amino acids. Germline V CDR1 and CDR2: SGDLS, YYNGEE. The DNA of the CDR3 is TGTGCCAGCAGCCCGTCCAGGGCCAAGGGCACAGATACGCAGTATTTT. Amino acid sequence: CASSPSRAKGTDTQYF.

The chain uses TRBV4-1 and TRBJ1-1; perhaps TRBD1 as D (5 bases). Germline V gives CDR1 MGHRA, CDR2 YSYEKL. V lost 3 bases, J lost 1 base, and 12 bases lay in between. The CDR3 loop spans 15 amino acids. CDR3 residues: CASSQTVARNTEAFF. The CDR3 nucleotides read TGCGCCAGCAGCCAGACAGTTGCCAGGAACACTGAAGCTTTCTTT.

The chain joins TRBV19 to TRBJ1-4; TRBD1 matches 7 bases. There are 14 residues in the CDR3. Germline values: CDR1 LNHDA, CDR2 SQIVND (reference sequence). Trimming cost V 3 bases and J 8 bases; bases outside gene matches: 6. The CDR3 region is CASSIDREREKLFF. CDR3 DNA sequence: TGTGCCAGTAGTATCGACAGGGAGAGGGAAAAACTGTTTTTT.

This rearrangement joins TRBV9 to TRBJ2-3, with 8 bases identical to TRBD2. This CDR3 has 16 amino acids. Germline V gives CDR1 SGDLS, CDR2 YYNGEE. Trimming took 4 bases from V and 2 from J; bases not matched to a gene: 9. In DNA, the CDR3 is TGTGCCAGCAGCCCCGGGGCGGGGGGTCCCACAGATACGCAGTATTTT. Amino acids: CASSPGAGGPTDTQYF.

Of note for this clone: Other DNA variants within this sample encode the same CDR3. The gene calls are TRBV6-1 and TRBJ2-5; D is perhaps TRBD2 (5 bases). V lost 2 bases to trimming and J lost 5 bases, with 9 bases between them. The CDR3 totals 13 residues. The germline gives CDR1 MNHNS, CDR2 SASEGT. This CDR3 reads CASSELAGETQYF. DNA for the CDR3: TGTGCCAGCAGTGAACTTGCGGGTGAGACCCAGTACTTC.

The V and J genes are TRBV30 and TRBJ2-7, with TRBD1 identical over 11 bases. Losses at the gene ends were 1 base for V and 3 bases for J; bases not matched to a gene: 5. CDR1 and CDR2 (germline): GTSNPN, SVGIG (reference sequence). CDR3 size: 15 residues. The CDR3 reads CAWSGRDRGSYEQYF. CDR3 coding DNA: TGTGCCTGGAGTGGTCGGGACAGGGGGAGCTACGAGCAGTACTTC.

The gene calls are TRBV29-1 and TRBJ2-7; D is unresolved. The CDR3 is 12 residues long. The ends were cut back, 5 bases at V and 3 bases at J, with 11 bases in the middle. CDR1 and CDR2 from the germline V gene are SQVTM and ANQGSEA. The CDR3 spells CSVSPSIYEQYF. DNA for the CDR3: TGCAGCGTTTCCCCCTCGATCTACGAGCAGTACTTC.

The V and J genes are TRBV30 and TRBJ1-3; D is ambiguous. Germline CDR1 reads GTSNPN; CDR2 reads SVGIG (reference sequence). Trimming took off 1 base at V and 2 bases at J, with 6 bases between the two ends. The CDR3 is 13 residues long. CDR3 DNA sequence: TGTGCCTGGAGTGGGGCTCCTGGAAACACCATATATTTT. Translated: CAWSGAPGNTIYF.

The chain employs TRBV18 and TRBJ1-5; D gene ambiguous. V shed 3 bases and J shed 9 bases, with 15 bases lying between them. Per the germline V gene, CDR1 is KGHSH and CDR2 is LQKENI. This CDR3 region has 14 residues. The CDR3 DNA is TGTGCCAGCTCACCGCTTTCCGGGGAAGGGCCCCAGCATTTT. Translated, it gives CASSPLSGEGPQHF.

This chain links TRBV9 with TRBJ2-1, with 12 bases aligning to TRBD2. The CDR3 has 17 amino acids. Looked up from germline, CDR1 is SGDLS and CDR2 is YYNGEE. V shed 4 bases and J 9 bases; nucleotides not matched to a gene: 14. CDR3 protein: CASSSTLTSGGSGEQFF. In nucleotides, the CDR3 is TGTGCCAGCAGCTCTACGCTGACTAGCGGGGGCTCAGGTGAGCAGTTCTTC.

This clone came up once. The V and J genes are TRBV30 and TRBJ1-5; D unclear. Trimming stripped 3 bases from V and 3 bases from J, with 6 bases between. The CDR3 extends over 12 amino acids. From germline, CDR1 is GTSNPN and CDR2 SVGIG (reference sequence). In DNA form, the CDR3 reads TGTGCCTGGAGCCAAATCAATCAGCCCCAGCATTTT. Its protein product is CAWSQINQPQHF.

The chain employs TRBV19 and TRBJ2-3; D gene ambiguous. The V end lost 3 bases, the J end lost 2 bases, and 15 bases lay between the germline ends. The germline V gene encodes CDR1 LNHDA and CDR2 SQIVND (reference sequence). CDR3 size: 16 residues. The CDR3 loop reads CASSMGLSIHTDTQYF. The DNA for the CDR3 is TGTGCCAGTAGTATGGGTCTCTCGATCCACACAGATACGCAGTATTTT.

This rearrangement joins TRBV7-2 to TRBJ2-2, with D perhaps matching TRBD2 (6 bases). The V end lost 0 bases, the J end lost 5 bases, and 16 bases lay between the germline ends. CDR1 and CDR2 from the germline V gene are SGHTA and FQGNSA. The CDR3 length is 17 residues. The CDR3 here is CASSLAPRRARTGELFF. CDR3 sequence (DNA): TGTGCCAGCAGCTTAGCTCCGAGGAGGGCCCGGACCGGGGAGCTGTTTTTT.

The V gene is TRBV29-1, the J gene TRBJ2-1; 7 bases agree with TRBD1. Germline values: CDR1 SQVTM, CDR2 ANQGSEA. The CDR3 covers 14 residues. Unmatched junction bases numbered 8, after V lost 6 bases and J lost 3 bases. CDR3 region: CSVGKRGLYNEQFF. DNA for the CDR3: TGCAGCGTAGGCAAAAGGGGGCTCTACAATGAGCAGTTCTTC.

J is TRBJ2-7 and V is TRBV10-2; 9 nucleotides align to TRBD1. Trimming cost V 6 bases and J 6 bases; bases outside gene matches: 12. The CDR3 covers 15 residues. Per germline, CDR1 WSHSY and CDR2 SAAADI. CDR3 coding DNA: TGCGCCAGCAGCAGCCCGGGACAGGGAGGTCTCGAGCAGTACTTC. This gives the protein CASSSPGQGGLEQYF.